This T cell receptor (beta chain) was recovered during a study of human T cells and chemical hapten exposure. One entry per CDR3 protein, called by TCRdb with MiXCR from the RACE reads. The repertoire holds 70,000 to 90,000 distinct CDR3 sequences, with 10% to 11% as singletons. This clonotype was observed many times. Time point here: patch test 3, about 24 weeks after DPC sensitization. Treatment given: therapeutic diphenylcyclopropenone sensitization with weekly scalp DPC. The sample here was whole blood, taken in connection with sensitization to the hapten diphenylcyclopropenone (DPC). This sequence was found in a woman in her 50s with alopecia areata. Some clones in this sample may be carry-over from other donors' samples.

CDR3 coding DNA: TGTGCCAGCAGCCTCCCGAGGAGACAGGGCACAGATACGCAGTATTTT. Protein sequence: CASSLPRRQGTDTQYF. V and J are TRBV7-2 and TRBJ2-3; a possible D gene is TRBD1 (6 bases). The CDR3 is made up of 16 amino acids. The germline V gene encodes CDR1 SGHTA and CDR2 FQGNSA. The germline V and J ends were trimmed by 5 bases and 1 base, with 16 bases remaining between them.